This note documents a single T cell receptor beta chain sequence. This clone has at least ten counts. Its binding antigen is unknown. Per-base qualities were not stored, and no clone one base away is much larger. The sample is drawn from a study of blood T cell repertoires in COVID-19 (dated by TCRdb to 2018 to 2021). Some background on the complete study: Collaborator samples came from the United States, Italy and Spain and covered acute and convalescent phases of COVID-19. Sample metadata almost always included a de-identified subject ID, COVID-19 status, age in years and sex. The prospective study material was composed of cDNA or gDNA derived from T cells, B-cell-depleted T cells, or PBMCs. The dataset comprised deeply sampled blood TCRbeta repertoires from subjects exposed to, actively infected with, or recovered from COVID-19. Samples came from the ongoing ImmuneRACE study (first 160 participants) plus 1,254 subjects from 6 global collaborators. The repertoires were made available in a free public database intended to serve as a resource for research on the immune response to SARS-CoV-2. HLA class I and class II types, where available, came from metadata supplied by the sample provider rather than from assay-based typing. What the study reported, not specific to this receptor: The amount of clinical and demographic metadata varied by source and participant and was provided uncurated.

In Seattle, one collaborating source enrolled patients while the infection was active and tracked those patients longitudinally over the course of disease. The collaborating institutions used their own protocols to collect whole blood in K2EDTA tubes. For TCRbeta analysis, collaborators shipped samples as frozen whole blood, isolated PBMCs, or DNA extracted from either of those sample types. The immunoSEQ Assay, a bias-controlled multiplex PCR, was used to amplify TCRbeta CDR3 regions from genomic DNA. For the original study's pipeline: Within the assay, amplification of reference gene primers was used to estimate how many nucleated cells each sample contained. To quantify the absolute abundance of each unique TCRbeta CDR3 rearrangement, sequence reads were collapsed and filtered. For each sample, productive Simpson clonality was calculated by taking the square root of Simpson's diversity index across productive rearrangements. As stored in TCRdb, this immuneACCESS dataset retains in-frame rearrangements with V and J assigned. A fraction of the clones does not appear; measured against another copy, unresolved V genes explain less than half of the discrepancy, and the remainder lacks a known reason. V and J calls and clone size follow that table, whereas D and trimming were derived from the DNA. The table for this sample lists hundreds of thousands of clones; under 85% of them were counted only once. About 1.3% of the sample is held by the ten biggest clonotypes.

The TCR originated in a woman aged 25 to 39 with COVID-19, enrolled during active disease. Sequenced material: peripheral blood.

The DNA sequence is as follows: TGTGCCAGCAGCTTGGAAAGGGGGGGCACTGAAGCTTTCTTT. Its protein product is CASSLERGGTEAFF. The chain joins TRBV5-5 to TRBJ1-1, and possibly TRBD1, on 6 matching bases. The CDR3, from cysteine to phenylalanine, totals 14 residues. The DNA shown is the 42-base CDR3, in frame from base 1. In the germline V gene (reference sequence), CDR1 corresponds to SGHKS and CDR2 to YYEKEE. V is reduced by 0 bases and J by 4 bases, leaving a spacing of 10 bases between them.